There are many counts of the clone carrying this T cell receptor beta chain. Antigen: not known. This entry belongs to a study of CD8+CD57+ T cells in acquired aplastic anemia. Whole-study context: When averaged, DNA from sorted CD4+ and CD8+ cells came to 2.5 to 4 ug. The study's findings and limits: Significance was not reached for CD8+ Simpson's diversity between patients and controls.

Flow cytometry had shown expanded CD8+CD57+ cells in the patients chosen for sequencing. The CDR3 totals 14 residues. Germline CDR1 and CDR2: SGHVS and FQNEAQ. V gave up 1 base and J gave up 6 bases, with 13 bases separating them. For CDR3 and TCR beta VDJ profiling, genomic DNA was the template used. TCRdb re-derived calls from the reads in MiXCR, one entry per CDR3 protein. The data show more than 200,000 distinct CDR3 sequences, almost 50% seen once. The source is a human donor with aplastic anemia. The specimen was sorted CD4+, CD8+, or CD8+CD57+ T cells (not recorded which) from PBMCs. The chain links TRBV7-8 to TRBJ2-7; no definite D call. The CDR3 here is CASSLGPSLPEQYF. The CDR3 nucleotides are TGTGCCAGCAGCTTAGGACCCTCTCTTCCCGAGCAGTACTTC.